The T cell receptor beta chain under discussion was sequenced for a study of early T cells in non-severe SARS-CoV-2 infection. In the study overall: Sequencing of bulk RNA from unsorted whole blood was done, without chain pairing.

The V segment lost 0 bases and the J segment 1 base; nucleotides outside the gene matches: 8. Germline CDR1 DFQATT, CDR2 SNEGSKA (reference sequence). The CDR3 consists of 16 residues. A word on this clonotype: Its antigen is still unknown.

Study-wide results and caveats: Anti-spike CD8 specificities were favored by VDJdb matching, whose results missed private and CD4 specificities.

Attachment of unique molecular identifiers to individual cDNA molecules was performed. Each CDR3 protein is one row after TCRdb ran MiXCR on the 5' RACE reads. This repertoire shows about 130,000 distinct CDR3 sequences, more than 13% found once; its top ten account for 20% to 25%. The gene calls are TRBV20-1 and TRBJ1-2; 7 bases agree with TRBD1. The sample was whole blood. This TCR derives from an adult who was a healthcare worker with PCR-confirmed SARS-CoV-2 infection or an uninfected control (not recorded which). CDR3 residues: CSARDRDRAINYGYTF. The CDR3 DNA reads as TGCAGTGCTAGAGATCGAGACAGGGCCATTAACTATGGCTACACCTTC.